The T cell receptor (beta chain) under discussion was sequenced for a study of CD8+CD57+ T cells in acquired aplastic anemia. On the study more broadly: On average, sorted CD4+ and CD8+ cells gave around 3 ug of DNA. Study-wide results and caveats: Around 27 sequences, all CD8+ CDR3, were shared between patients and controls.

TCR beta VDJ and CDR3 profiles were obtained from a genomic DNA template. A single record per CDR3 protein comes from TCRdb applying MiXCR to the reads. The data contain about 40,000 distinct CDR3 sequences, 63% of them singletons. The table lists this clonotype with many counts. The antigen remains unidentified. Only patients with CD8+CD57+ cell expansion on flow cytometry were chosen for sequencing. Diagnosis of severe acquired aplastic anemia applied to all patients. The CDR3 is 13 amino acids. Germline V CDR1 and CDR2: GTSNPN, SVGIG (reference sequence). V was pared by 2 bases and J by 1 base, with 8 bases between.

This receptor was obtained from a human donor with aplastic anemia. The chain carries TRBV30 and TRBJ1-1, with TRBD1 as a possible D gene (5 bases). The sample was sorted CD4+, CD8+, or CD8+CD57+ T cells (not recorded which) from PBMCs. The CDR3 loop reads CAWSHTGNTEAFF. In nucleotides, the CDR3 is TGTGCCTGGAGTCACACAGGGAACACTGAAGCTTTCTTT.